This T cell receptor (beta chain) was retrieved from a study of T cell responses to AZD1222 COVID-19 vaccine. Study-level results: Just 5 to 7 AZD1222 recipients were seropositive at baseline. Clonal diversity was possibly underestimated; the donors were predominantly white British and more often female. Reports indicate that nearly half of spike-specific TCRs are directed at unmutated variant regions.

Method: immunoSEQ multiplex PCR; TCRdb's copy keeps in-frame clones and lacks some. The repertoire consists of about 47,000 clones, with 80% occurring once and the leading ten covering about a fifth. On this clone: Its antigen is currently unknown.

This CDR3 contains 16 residues. This material consisted of peripheral blood, taken 28 days after the second dose of the MenACWY control vaccine. The source of this sequence is an adult who received the MenACWY meningococcal vaccine as a control. The J gene is TRBJ1-5, the V gene TRBV21-1. TRBV21-1 represents a pseudogene. CDR3 bases: TGTGCCAGCAGCAAAGTGGAGGGCGGGAGCAATCAGCCCCAGCATTTT. Translation gives CASSKVEGGSNQPQHF.